These 19 T cell receptor beta chains share one sample of origin, sequenced in a study of T cells in Graves' hyperthyroidism and ophthalmopathy. RNA transcripts provided the source from which TCR beta CDR3 regions were amplified. HTBI primers drove first-round RT-PCR of the TCR CDR3. TCRdb independently ran MiXCR on the multiplex PCR reads; one entry per CDR3 protein. Here the sample spans over 500,000 distinct CDR3 sequences, more than 15% being singletons. Sequencing was done on a sample of blood. The receptors were gathered from a woman aged 18-29 years with Graves' ophthalmopathy.

The table lists this clonotype with a few counts. This chain joins TRBV28 and TRBJ1-4, with 7 bases that match TRBD1. The CDR3 sequence is 13 residues long. The V gene's germline CDR1 is MDHEN and CDR2 SYDVKM. The CDR3 nucleotides read TGTGTCGTAAGCGGGACAGTGAATGAAAAACTGTTTTTT. Amino acids: CVVSGTVNEKLFF. The entire variable domain, with the rest obtained from reference TRBV28 and TRBJ1-4, is as follows: DVKVTQSSRYLVKRTGEKVFLECVQDMDHENMFWYRQDPGLGLRLIYFSYDVKMKEKGDIPEGYSVSREKKERFSLILESASTNQTSMYLCVVSGTVNEKLFFGSGTQLSVL.

J is TRBJ1-5 and V is TRBV7-2, with 7 bases matching TRBD1. CDR1 is SGHTA, CDR2 FQGNSA, per germline. Germline trimming cut 5 bases from V and 9 bases from J; bases unmatched to any gene: 4. The CDR3 is 12 residues long. CDR3 in amino acids: CASSRGPAPQHF. The CDR3 nucleotides read TGTGCCAGCAGCAGGGGGCCGGCGCCCCAGCATTTT.

In its sample, this clonotype was seen a few times. The chain couples TRBV10-2 to TRBJ1-2; 7 bases map to TRBD1. Looked up from germline, CDR1 is WSHSY and CDR2 is SAAADI. There are 16 residues in the CDR3. The V gene end was trimmed by 0 bases and the J gene end by 1 base; junction bases not matched to a gene: 5. CDR3 coding DNA: TGCGCCAGCAGTGAGTCCGGGGACAGCCTTAACTATGGCTACACCTTC. Translating gives CASSESGDSLNYGYTF.

The J gene is TRBJ2-1, the V gene TRBV20-1; 9 positions agree with TRBD2. The CDR3 totals 15 residues. Germline loops: CDR1 DFQATT, CDR2 SNEGSKA (reference sequence). J gave up 3 bases and V 6 bases, and 9 bases lay outside the gene matches. CDR3 sequence: CSATSPSGDYNEQFF. As DNA, the CDR3 is TGCAGTGCCACAAGCCCTAGCGGGGACTACAATGAGCAGTTCTTC.

The genes are TRBV6-2 or TRBV6-3 and TRBJ2-1; 10 bases are a match to TRBD2. The CDR3 has 18 amino acids. J lost 6 bases, V lost 0 bases, and 11 bases had no gene match. Germline values: CDR1 MNHEY, CDR2 SVGEGT. CDR3 region: CASSYSAGGRGQPNEQFF. The CDR3 DNA follows: TGTGCCAGCAGTTACTCAGCGGGAGGGCGGGGACAGCCCAATGAGCAGTTCTTC.

This clonotype turned up a few times. The V gene is TRBV6-4, the J gene TRBJ2-3, with TRBD2 matching over 8 bases. The germline V gene has CDR1 MRHNA and CDR2 SNTAGT. This CDR3 region has 14 residues. The ends lost 8 bases at V and 2 bases at J; junction bases unmatched: 6. The CDR3, as DNA: TGTGCCAGCCGGGAGGGGTCCCACACAGATACGCAGTATTTT. Translated: CASREGSHTDTQYF.

The gene calls are TRBV5-6 and TRBJ1-1; no clear D gene. The CDR3 runs to 13 residues. CDR1 is SGHDT, CDR2 YYEEEE, per germline. The germline V and J ends were trimmed by 1 base and 5 bases, with 9 bases remaining between them. The CDR3 loop is CASSLLGETEAFF. The CDR3 region has the DNA TGTGCCAGCAGCTTGCTGGGTGAGACTGAAGCTTTCTTT.

This clonotype was counted ten times or more. The J gene is TRBJ2-7, the V gene TRBV3-1; the match to TRBD1 covers 11 bases. The CDR3 extends over 15 amino acids. From germline, CDR1 is LGHDT and CDR2 YNNKEL (reference sequence). J was trimmed by 3 bases and V by 2 bases; bases with no gene match: 3. CDR3 in amino acids: CASSQLGQGVYEQYF. The CDR3 nucleotides read TGTGCCAGCAGCCAACTGGGACAGGGGGTCTACGAGCAGTACTTC.

This clonotype was found a few times. J is TRBJ2-7 and V is TRBV20-1, with 9 bases that match TRBD2. The CDR3 covers 15 residues. The trim removed 0 bases at V and 2 bases at J, leaving 5 bases unmatched. Germline CDR1 DFQATT, CDR2 SNEGSKA (reference sequence). CDR3 loop: CSARDQREAPYEQYF. DNA for the CDR3: TGCAGTGCTAGAGATCAGCGGGAGGCCCCCTACGAGCAGTACTTC.

This clonotype was found many times. The V gene is TRBV7-9, the J gene TRBJ2-7; 9 nucleotides line up with TRBD1. Germline trimming cut 5 bases from V and 0 bases from J; bases unmatched to any gene: 5. Per germline, CDR1 SEHNR and CDR2 FQNEAQ (reference sequence). The CDR3 extends over 15 amino acids. DNA of the CDR3: TGTGCCAGCAGCGCGGGACAGGGTCTCTCCTACGAGCAGTACTTC. The encoded protein is CASSAGQGLSYEQYF.

This clonotype was seen ten or more times. J is TRBJ1-6 and V is TRBV5-6, with D tentatively TRBD1 (5 bases). CDR1 is SGHDT and CDR2 is YYEEEE in the germline V gene. Between the trimmed V and J ends, which lost 4 bases and 6 bases, there was a span of 17 bases. The CDR3 consists of 16 residues. Here the CDR3 reads CASSPRQGVGNSPLHF. The CDR3, as DNA: TGTGCCAGCAGCCCGCGTCAGGGTGTTGGTAATTCACCCCTCCACTTT.

This clonotype was detected ten times or more. As DNA, the CDR3 is TGCAGTGTCAGGAGCGGGACAGCAGATAGCAATCAGCCCCAGCATTTT. Translation gives CSVRSGTADSNQPQHF. The genes are TRBV20-1 and TRBJ1-5; 7 positions match TRBD1. The germline V gene has CDR1 DFQATT and CDR2 SNEGSKA (reference sequence). V was clipped by 7 bases and J by 0 bases; unmatched bases: 12. This CDR3 comprises 16 residues.

This clonotype was recorded at least ten times. The V and J genes are TRBV20-1 and TRBJ2-1; D is possibly TRBD2 (6 bases). This CDR3 comprises 13 residues. V was pared by 6 bases and J by 0 bases, with 9 bases between. Germline CDR1 and CDR2: DFQATT and SNEGSKA (reference sequence). The CDR3 loop is CSAGGPSYNEQFF. CDR3 nucleotide sequence: TGCAGTGCGGGGGGACCCTCCTACAATGAGCAGTTCTTC.

The gene calls are TRBV7-2 and TRBJ2-5, with D possibly TRBD2 on 7 matching bases. V lost 2 bases and J 4 bases, leaving 17 bases between the germline ends. The CDR3 length is 16 residues. Germline V gene lookup returns CDR1 SGHTA and CDR2 FQGNSA. CDR3 sequence (DNA): TGTGCCAGCAGCTTAAGGGGGGGAGGGGGAAGAGAGACCCAGTACTTC. The encoded protein is CASSLRGGGGRETQYF.

This clonotype was seen repeatedly, ten times or more. V usage is TRBV27 and J usage is TRBJ1-5, with D unclear. The V gene lost 0 bases and the J gene lost 7 bases, with 10 bases spanning the gap. Germline values: CDR1 MNHEY, CDR2 SMNVEV (reference sequence). The CDR3 sequence is 14 residues long. CDR3 loop: CASSLSGSGQPQHF. The CDR3 region has the DNA TGTGCCAGCAGTTTATCGGGGAGTGGACAGCCCCAGCATTTT.

The chain uses TRBV28 and TRBJ2-7; the match to TRBD1 covers 8 bases. The CDR3 extends over 16 amino acids. Germline V lookup: CDR1 MDHEN, CDR2 SYDVKM. V lost 3 bases, J lost 4 bases, and 11 bases stayed unmatched. In DNA form, the CDR3 reads TGTGCCAGCAGTTTGATTGGGTGGACAGGGTCTTACGAGCAGTACTTC. It specifies CASSLIGWTGSYEQYF.

This clonotype occurred many times. The J gene is TRBJ2-1, the V gene TRBV11-2; 7 bases line up with TRBD2. Germline V gives CDR1 SGHAT, CDR2 FQNNGV. The CDR3 is made up of 14 amino acids. The trim removed 1 base at V and 7 bases at J, leaving 4 bases unmatched. DNA for the CDR3: TGTGCCAGCAGCTTAGCGCTCGGGGGGAATGAGCAGTTCTTC. Amino acids: CASSLALGGNEQFF.

The table lists this clonotype with many counts. V usage is TRBV28 and J usage is TRBJ1-5, with a possible D match to TRBD1 (6 bases). Per the germline V gene, CDR1 is MDHEN and CDR2 is SYDVKM. V dropped 3 bases and J dropped 6 bases, with 12 bases sitting between them. The CDR3 spans 14 residues. The CDR3 DNA is TGTGCCAGCAGTTTTACAGGGATGGGTCAGCCCCAGCATTTT. It encodes CASSFTGMGQPQHF.

The chain combines TRBV5-1 with TRBJ2-2, with 10 positions matching TRBD2. The germline gives CDR1 SGHRS, CDR2 YFSETQ. The V and J ends lost 0 bases and 5 bases, in that order; junction bases with no gene match: 7. This CDR3 has 17 amino acids. The CDR3 spells CASSLESSGRGTGELFF. The DNA of the CDR3 is TGCGCCAGCAGCTTGGAGTCTAGCGGGAGAGGTACCGGGGAGCTGTTTTTT. The complete variable domain, with remaining parts taken from reference TRBV5-1 and TRBJ2-2, reads KAGVTQTPRYLIKTRGQQVTLSCSPISGHRSVSWYQQTPGQGLQFLFEYFSETQRNKGNFPGRFSGRQFSNSRSEMNVSTLELGDSALYLCASSLESSGRGTGELFFGEGSRLTVL.